What follows are 22 T cell receptor beta chains derived from one specimen sequenced in a study of cytomegalovirus exposure and HLA in healthy donors. PCR amplification relied on 60 Vbeta primers (plus 13 Jbeta primers). Profiling relied on immunoSEQ multiplex PCR, and the TCRdb table lists in-frame clones only, not all of them. This table has roughly 98,000 clones, approximately 78% appearing once. Sequenced material: PBMCs. Receptors were obtained from a man aged 35-49 years in good health and CMV-seronegative.

The V call is TRBV2, the J call TRBJ2-1; D possibly corresponds to TRBD2 (7 bases). V shed 2 bases and J shed 0 bases, with 14 bases lying between them. Germline V CDR1 and CDR2: SNHLY, FYNNEI. This CDR3 has 17 amino acids. CDR3 in amino acids: CASSELEGGRSYNEQFF. CDR3 coding DNA: TGTGCCAGCAGTGAATTGGAGGGGGGGCGCTCCTACAATGAGCAGTTCTTC.

The CDR3 loop is CASSTGGRSNQPQHF. The CDR3 nucleotides read TGTGCCAGCAGTACAGGGGGGAGGAGCAATCAGCCCCAGCATTTT. The chain employs TRBV6-6 and TRBJ1-5; TRBD1 agrees at 8 bases. Germline loops: CDR1 MNHNY, CDR2 SVGAGI (reference sequence). The ends lost 5 bases at V and 1 base at J; junction bases unmatched: 4. The CDR3 extends over 15 amino acids.

V is TRBV5-1 and J is TRBJ1-1, with D unclear. V shed 0 bases and J shed 2 bases, with 5 bases lying between them. Germline V gene data show CDR1 as SGHRS and CDR2 as YFSETQ. The CDR3 consists of 13 residues. Here the CDR3 DNA reads TGCGCCAGCAGCTTGGGACTAAACACTGAAGCTTTCTTT. It specifies CASSLGLNTEAFF. The full variable domain, with the rest looked up from reference TRBV5-1 and TRBJ1-1, is KAGVTQTPRYLIKTRGQQVTLSCSPISGHRSVSWYQQTPGQGLQFLFEYFSETQRNKGNFPGRFSGRQFSNSRSEMNVSTLELGDSALYLCASSLGLNTEAFFGQGTRLTVV.

The chain employs TRBV5-1 and TRBJ2-1; 11 bases match TRBD2. CDR3 size: 17 residues. V shed 0 bases, J shed 0 bases, and the junction held 2 bases outside the gene matches. Germline loops: CDR1 SGHRS, CDR2 YFSETQ. This CDR3 reads CASSLASGGFSYNEQFF. CDR3 nucleotide sequence: TGCGCCAGCAGCTTGGCTAGCGGGGGGTTCTCCTACAATGAGCAGTTCTTC.

The gene calls are TRBV5-1 and TRBJ2-5, with D possibly being TRBD2 (6 bases). Germline V gene data show CDR1 as SGHRS and CDR2 as YFSETQ. The germline V and J ends were trimmed by 1 base and 5 bases, with 18 bases remaining between them. The CDR3 is 16 residues long. CDR3 coding DNA: TGCGCCAGCAGCTTGTTTCAATCCGGGGGAGGTGAGACCCAGTACTTC. It is translated as CASSLFQSGGGETQYF.

This rearrangement joins TRBV6-1 to TRBJ1-5; D unresolved. The V and J ends lost 8 bases and 4 bases respectively, with 15 bases between them. The V gene's germline CDR1 is MNHNS and CDR2 SASEGT. The CDR3 runs 14 residues. This CDR3 is CASARLTENQPQHF. CDR3 DNA: TGTGCCAGCGCCCGCCTGACGGAGAATCAGCCCCAGCATTTT.

The V gene is TRBV5-1, the J gene TRBJ2-3; 10 bases line up with TRBD2. Germline V gene data show CDR1 as SGHRS and CDR2 as YFSETQ. The CDR3 covers 16 residues. J was trimmed by 0 bases and V by 4 bases; bases with no gene match: 5. CDR3 in DNA: TGCGCCAGCAGCGTCAGCGGGGGGGTTAGCACAGATACGCAGTATTTT. This encodes CASSVSGGVSTDTQYF.

This chain uses TRBV5-1 with TRBJ2-2, with 8 nucleotides matching TRBD1. The germline CDR1 and CDR2 sequences are SGHRS and YFSETQ. V was pared by 7 bases and J by 4 bases, with 3 bases of the junction left unmatched. The CDR3 extends over 13 amino acids. In nucleotides, the CDR3 is TGCGCCAGCGGTGGACAGGGCACCGGGGAGCTGTTTTTT. Its translation: CASGGQGTGELFF.

This clone was found a few times. The chain combines TRBV5-1 with TRBJ1-1; weak D call: TRBD1 (5 bases). Trimming took 1 base from V and 1 from J, leaving 29 bases between them. This CDR3 comprises 21 residues. The germline V gene has CDR1 SGHRS and CDR2 YFSETQ. DNA for the CDR3: TGCGCCAGCAGCTTGAAGTGGTTGTCGGCGCGGCCGACCGGGGGGAACACTGAAGCTTTCTTT. Protein sequence: CASSLKWLSARPTGGNTEAFF.

The chain recombines TRBV6-5 with TRBJ1-5; D might be TRBD1 (6 bases). V gave up 6 bases and J gave up 6 bases, with 15 bases separating them. Looked up from germline, CDR1 is MNHEY and CDR2 is SVGAGI. This CDR3 contains 14 residues. CDR3 DNA sequence: TGTGCCAGCAGCAGGGGAGGGGGTGGTCAGCCCCAGCATTTT. Residues: CASSRGGGGQPQHF.

This clone was detected a few times. V and J are TRBV29-1 and TRBJ2-1, with D tentatively TRBD2 (6 bases). This CDR3 contains 13 residues. V was trimmed by 3 bases and J by 7 bases, leaving 13 bases between them. Germline CDR1 reads SQVTM; CDR2 reads ANQGSEA. The CDR3 DNA is TGCAGCGTTGAGGAGGGGAGCGGGAATGAGCAGTTCTTC. This codes for CSVEEGSGNEQFF.

The rearrangement joins TRBV7-8 to TRBJ1-1, with 12 bases identical to TRBD1. The ends lost 2 bases at V and 10 bases at J; junction bases unmatched: 8. Per the germline V gene, CDR1 is SGHVS and CDR2 is FQNEAQ. This CDR3 is 15 amino acids long. The CDR3, as DNA: TGTGCCAGCAGCTTACCAGGGACAGGGGGCTTGAGAGCTTTCTTT. As protein: CASSLPGTGGLRAFF.

This chain uses TRBV5-6 with TRBJ2-6; no reliable D call. V was pared by 4 bases and J by 0 bases, with 11 bases between. Germline-derived CDR1 and CDR2 are SGHDT and YYEEEE. The CDR3 is 16 amino acids. In nucleotides, the CDR3 is TGTGCCAGCAGCAGATTCCTGGCCTCTGGGGCCAACGTCCTGACTTTC. Translated: CASSRFLASGANVLTF.

This chain links TRBV6-1 with TRBJ1-5; D is perhaps TRBD1 (5 bases). CDR1 MNHNS and CDR2 SASEGT come from the germline V gene. The CDR3 consists of 13 residues. The V and J ends lost 2 bases and 9 bases respectively, with 11 bases between them. CDR3 residues: CASSERGFRPQHF. The CDR3 DNA sequence: TGTGCCAGCAGTGAAAGGGGCTTTAGGCCCCAGCATTTT.

The rearrangement joins TRBV5-1 to TRBJ2-5, with D perhaps matching TRBD1 (5 bases). Germline CDR1 is SGHRS and CDR2 is YFSETQ. V shed 4 bases and J shed 5 bases, with 15 bases lying between them. There are 14 residues in the CDR3. CDR3 sequence (DNA): TGCGCCAGCAGCGAAGGGGCTTTAGGGGAGACCCAGTACTTC. It specifies CASSEGALGETQYF.

The V call is TRBV9, the J call TRBJ1-6, with D hard to call. The V end was cut by 4 bases, the J end by 9 bases, with 8 bases between. The CDR3 totals 12 residues. Germline V lookup: CDR1 SGDLS, CDR2 YYNGEE. CDR3 region: CASSTESSPLHF. The DNA of the CDR3 is TGTGCCAGCAGCACTGAAAGTTCACCCCTCCACTTT.

This chain connects TRBV6-1 to TRBJ1-6, with D uncertain. Germline loops: CDR1 MNHNS, CDR2 SASEGT. The V end lost 1 base, the J end lost 8 bases, and 9 bases lay between the germline ends. This CDR3 has 14 residues. CDR3 amino acids: CASSEGEGHSPLHF. The CDR3 nucleotides read TGTGCCAGCAGTGAAGGGGAGGGCCATTCACCCCTCCACTTT.

This rearrangement joins TRBV13 to TRBJ1-6; possible D gene TRBD1, 6 bases. Deletions cut 4 bases from V and 7 bases from J, with 11 bases between. Germline V lookup: CDR1 PRHDT, CDR2 FYEKMQ (reference sequence). The CDR3 covers 14 residues. CDR3: CASSSSRGNSPLHF. CDR3 DNA: TGTGCCAGCAGCTCGTCCAGGGGAAATTCACCCCTCCACTTT.

This chain joins TRBV4-1 and TRBJ2-5, with 7 nucleotides matching TRBD1. Judging by the DNA end, TRBJ2-7 fits better; the J call may be wrong. Germline CDR1 reads MGHRA; CDR2 reads YSYEKL. The CDR3 has 15 residues. The CDR3 sequence is CASSLRQGILYEQYF. The CDR3 DNA reads as TGCGCCAGCAGCCTTAGACAGGGTATTCTCTACGAGCAGTACTTC.

The rearrangement joins TRBV15 to TRBJ1-5; D uncertain. CDR1 is LNHNV, CDR2 YYDKDF, per germline (reference sequence). V lost 0 bases and J 2 bases, leaving 5 bases between the germline ends. This CDR3 spans 14 amino acids. CDR3 residues: CATSRDRGNQPQHF. In DNA, the CDR3 is TGTGCCACCAGCAGAGATCGGGGCAATCAGCCCCAGCATTTT. The full variable domain, with the rest looked up from reference TRBV15 and TRBJ1-5, is DAMVIQNPRYQVTQFGKPVTLSCSQTLNHNVMYWYQQKSSQAPKLLFHYYDKDFNNEADTPDNFQSRRPNTSFCFLDIRSPGLGDTAMYLCATSRDRGNQPQHFGDGTRLSIL.

The chain couples TRBV27 to TRBJ2-5; 8 bases line up with TRBD2. Germline loops: CDR1 MNHEY, CDR2 SMNVEV (reference sequence). The CDR3 contains 13 residues. The trim removed 2 bases at V and 11 bases at J, leaving 7 bases unmatched. The CDR3 coding sequence is TGTGCCAGCAGTTTACTAGCGGGTACGAAGCAGTACTTC. This codes for CASSLLAGTKQYF.

In nucleotides, the CDR3 is TGCGCCAGCAGCTTAGGGGCGTGGAACACTGAAGCTTTCTTT. This gives the protein CASSLGAWNTEAFF. The chain has TRBV5-1 and TRBJ1-1, with a weak D call TRBD1 (5 bases). Trimming shortened V by 2 bases and J by 1 base, and 9 bases separated the two germline ends. The germline V gene encodes CDR1 SGHRS and CDR2 YFSETQ. The CDR3 has 14 residues. Full variable domain (missing parts from reference TRBV5-1 and TRBJ1-1): KAGVTQTPRYLIKTRGQQVTLSCSPISGHRSVSWYQQTPGQGLQFLFEYFSETQRNKGNFPGRFSGRQFSNSRSEMNVSTLELGDSALYLCASSLGAWNTEAFFGQGTRLTVV.